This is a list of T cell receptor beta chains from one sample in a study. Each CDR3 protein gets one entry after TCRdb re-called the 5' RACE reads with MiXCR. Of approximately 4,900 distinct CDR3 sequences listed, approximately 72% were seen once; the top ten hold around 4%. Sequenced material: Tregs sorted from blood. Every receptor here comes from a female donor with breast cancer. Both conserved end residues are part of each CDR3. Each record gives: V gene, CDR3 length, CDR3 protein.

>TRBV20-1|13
CSARSRGGYEQYF
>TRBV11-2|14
CASSSDPQGLGYTF
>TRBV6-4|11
CASSDGYEQYF
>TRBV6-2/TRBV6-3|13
CASSYYGQNEQYF
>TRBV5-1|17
CASSLTVRRGSTDTQYF
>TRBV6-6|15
CASSYGDGSAYEQYF
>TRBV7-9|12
CASSLQGYEQYF
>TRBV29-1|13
CSLTDRASETQYF
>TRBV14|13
CASSQTVFNEQFF
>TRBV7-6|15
CASIPGWGPGDTQYF
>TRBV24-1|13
CATSDSVGTEAFF
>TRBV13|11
CASSLGNEQFF
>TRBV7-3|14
CASSFTGGSYEQYF
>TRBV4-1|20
CANSQDGAIAGSSSYNEQFF
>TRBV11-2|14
CASSRTGGGQPQHF
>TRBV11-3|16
CASSSLTRGLKGEQFF
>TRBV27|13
CASSLARRTEAFF
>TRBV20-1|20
CSASGTPGLAGGPSGDEQYF
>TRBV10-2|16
CASSEGEIAVNQPQHF
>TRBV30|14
CAWNEGGGTYEQYF
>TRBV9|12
CASSIGDNEQFF
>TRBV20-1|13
CSASSRLQETQYF
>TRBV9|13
CASSVDHNQPQHF
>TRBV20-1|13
CSASGTGGVEQYF
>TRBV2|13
CASNRQSGPEQFF
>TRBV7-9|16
CASSLAPSGANNEQFF
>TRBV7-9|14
CASRRKGPENEQFF
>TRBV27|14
CASSSGAAVYEQYF
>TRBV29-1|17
CSASGVVQRASYNEQFF
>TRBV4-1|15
CASSQGDSLNTEAFF
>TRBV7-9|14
CASSLVNRGDEQYF
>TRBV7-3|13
CASSLKGTDEQFF
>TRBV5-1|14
CASSGGGLAGELFF
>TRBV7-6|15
CASSLSPLMNTEAFF
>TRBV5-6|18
CASSLLWVRDPDPGELFF
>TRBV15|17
CATSRDSGTGPQNIQYF
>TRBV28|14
CASRWGQELNEQFF
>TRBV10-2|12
CASSETSYEQYF
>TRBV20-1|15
CSASREQISSYEQYF
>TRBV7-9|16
CASSSETSSGINAEYF
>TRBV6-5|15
CASSTRTGGIYEQYF